This TCR beta chain was documented in a study of CD8 T cells in Susac syndrome. Reverse transcription of roughly 0.5 to 1 ug RNA used random hexamers. TCRdb analysed the immunoSEQ multiplex PCR reads with MiXCR anew, one entry per CDR3 protein. The sample shows 95,000 to 150,000 distinct CDR3 sequences, around 94% of them seen only once. The V and J ends lost 1 base and 5 bases respectively, with 14 bases between them. Germline V gene sequence: CDR1 LNHNV, CDR2 YYDKDF (reference sequence). This CDR3 is 15 amino acids long. The chain recombines TRBV15 with TRBJ2-5, with D maybe TRBD2 (7 bases). The source is a human donor with Susac syndrome. Sequencing was done on a sample of CD8+ T cells from PBMCs. CDR3 DNA: TGTGCCACCAGCAGAGGGGCCAGGGGAGGGGAGACCCAGTACTTC. Its protein is CATSRGARGGETQYF.